Described below is a single T cell receptor beta chain sequence and its context. Antigen: not known. Genomic DNA templated the TCR beta VDJ and CDR3 profiling. One entry per CDR3 protein, called by TCRdb with MiXCR from the reads. The sample lists hundreds of thousands of distinct CDR3 sequences, around 46% seen once, with less than 9% in the top ten. The CDR3 is made up of 11 amino acids. Trimming removed 0 bases at V and 12 bases at J, with 7 bases between. Previously, flow cytometry had revealed CD8+CD57+ cell expansion in the patients chosen for sequencing. Severe acquired aplastic anemia affected all patients. The sample belongs to a study of CD8+CD57+ T cells in acquired aplastic anemia. Points from the study as a whole: In common between the patients and the controls were around 29 CD8+ CDR3 sequences.

This chain uses TRBV12-3 or TRBV12-4 with TRBJ2-3; D gene uncertain. Sequenced input: sorted CD4+, CD8+, or CD8+CD57+ T cells (not recorded which) from PBMCs. The sequence was obtained from a human donor with aplastic anemia. The CDR3 spells CASSLAAPQYF. The CDR3 DNA reads TGTGCCAGCAGTTTAGCGGCGCCACAGTATTTT.